This section outlines one TCR beta chain sequence together with its context. This clonotype was counted many times. Its antigen remains unidentified. No clone much larger than this one lies a single base away; base qualities are absent. The TCR beta CDR3 regions were amplified from RNA transcripts. The TCR CDR3 was subjected to a first round of RT-PCR using the HTBI primer set and the Qiagen OneStep RT-PCR kit. The libraries were constructed in a second round of multiplex PCR and then size-selected and purified. Sequencing of the libraries was done on an Illumina HiSeq2000 using paired-end 100 bp reads. In the authors' own workflow: SOAPnuke was used to process the raw data, removing reads that contained adapters or uncalled bases, had a mean Phred below 15, or lacked an exact match to the constant primer or identifier. COPE v1.2.5 was used to merge the high-quality paired reads, and each unique nucleotide sequence was defined as a clonotype. Clonotypes were aligned to IMGT TRBV, TRBD and TRBJ reference segments using MiTCR v1.1. The analysis included only V-J combinations with a frequency above 0.0001, which together covered 99% to 99.2% of the repertoires. The TCS score was defined as F50 (clonal expansion) divided by E x V (chaos), with BLOSUM62-based TCRdist calculated between CDR3 peptides within each V-J. Welch's t-statistics and random forest reduced 514 V-J features to 10 to 15, which were used in a naive Bayes classifier (R e1071). The raw public reads went through TCRdb reprocessing: fastp at Q25, MiXCR clone calling, in-frame beta chains kept. Here each entry gathers all rows of one CDR3 protein and keeps the most common genes and DNA. The V and J calls, along with clone size, are taken from TCRdb and not from the paper's own processing. The sample table shows under 300,000 distinct CDR3 sequences, and around 15% are seen once. The biggest ten clones account for approximately 7.9% of the sample.

This entry belongs to a study of T cells in Graves' hyperthyroidism and ophthalmopathy (dated by TCRdb to the late 2010s). Study-wide context: Peripheral blood was collected at initial diagnosis, before any treatment. The study also compared thyroid tissue and blood T-cell repertoires from roughly 6 Graves' hyperthyroidism patients. According to the paper, TCR Vbeta CDR3 sequencing was carried out on approximately 140 peripheral blood samples, which came from about 45 ophthalmopathy, 70 to 80 hyperthyroidism and some 17 progressor patients. The 85 to 100 discovery patients were randomly split 7:3 into training and test sets. Whether ophthalmopathy could be predicted prospectively was tested in an independent validation cohort made up of under 20 hyperthyroidism patients plus 17 patients who later progressed to ophthalmopathy. TCR V-J signatures able to tell the groups apart were searched for in a discovery cohort of 100 patients, of whom more than 40 had Graves' ophthalmopathy and about 55 had stable Graves' hyperthyroidism. Following sampling, methimazole starting at 30 mg daily was given to hyperthyroidism patients, and high-dose intravenous methylprednisolone was given to ophthalmopathy patients. Broader findings and caveats from the paper: Sample size was not statistically predetermined, and blinding of investigators to group allocation was not performed. Most expanded thyroid clonotypes (frequency above 0.001) were also detected in blood, suggesting blood repertoires may reflect thyroid immune responses. Ophthalmopathy was separated from stable hyperthyroidism by a 13 V-J signature model, with approximately 90% sensitivity and about 81% specificity obtained in cross-validation and 80%/75% obtained in testing. In validation, progression to ophthalmopathy was predicted by the model with 55% to 71% sensitivity and 72% to 85% specificity, a median of approximately 6.5 months before onset.

Graves' hyperthyroidism was defined as stable when no progression to ophthalmopathy occurred over 18 months of follow-up. Hyperthyroidism patients were newly diagnosed, with disease duration under 2 months, and aged 18 to 65 years. The study excluded patients with uncontrolled infections, other autoimmune diseases, pregnancy or lactation. Clinical symptoms, serum thyroxine and TRAb, thyroid ultrasound, and orbital computed tomography formed the basis for the diagnoses. PBMCs were separated from around 9.1 ml of fresh peripheral blood using Ficoll-Paque density gradient centrifugation. Trizol reagent was used to extract total RNA, and RNA quality was then checked on an Agilent 2100 Bioanalyzer. The CDR3 spans 13 residues, from the cysteine through the phenylalanine. The CDR3 DNA has 39 bases and is translated from base 1. CDR1 SQVTM and CDR2 ANQGSEA are derived from the germline V gene. V and J are truncated by 6 bases and 1 base respectively, leaving an intervening sequence of 12 bases.

The clonotype originates from a middle-aged woman with Graves' hyperthyroidism. The sequence is built from TRBV29-1 and TRBJ1-2; TRBD1 is possibly the D segment (5 matching bases). The sequenced sample consisted of blood. The DNA reads as follows: TGCAGCGTAACCGGGACGGGTAACTATGGCTACACCTTC. Translated, it reads CSVTGTGNYGYTF.